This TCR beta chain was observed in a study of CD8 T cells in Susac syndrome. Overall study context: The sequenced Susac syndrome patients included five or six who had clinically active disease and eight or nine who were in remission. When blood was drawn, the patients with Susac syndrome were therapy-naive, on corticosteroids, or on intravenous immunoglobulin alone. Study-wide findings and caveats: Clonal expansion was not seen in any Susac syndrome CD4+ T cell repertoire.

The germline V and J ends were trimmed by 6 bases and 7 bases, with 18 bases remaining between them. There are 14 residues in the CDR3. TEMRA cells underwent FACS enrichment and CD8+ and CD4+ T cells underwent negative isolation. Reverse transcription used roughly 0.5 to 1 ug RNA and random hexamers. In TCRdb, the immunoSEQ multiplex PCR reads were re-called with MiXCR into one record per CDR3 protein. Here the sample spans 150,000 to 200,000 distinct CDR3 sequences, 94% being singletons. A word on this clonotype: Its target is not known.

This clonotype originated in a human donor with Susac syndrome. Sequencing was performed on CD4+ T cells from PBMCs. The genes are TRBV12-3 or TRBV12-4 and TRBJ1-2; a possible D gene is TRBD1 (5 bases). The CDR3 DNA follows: TGTGCCAGCAGCTGGGACTCCCCGTGGAGTGGCTACACCTTC. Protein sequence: CASSWDSPWSGYTF.